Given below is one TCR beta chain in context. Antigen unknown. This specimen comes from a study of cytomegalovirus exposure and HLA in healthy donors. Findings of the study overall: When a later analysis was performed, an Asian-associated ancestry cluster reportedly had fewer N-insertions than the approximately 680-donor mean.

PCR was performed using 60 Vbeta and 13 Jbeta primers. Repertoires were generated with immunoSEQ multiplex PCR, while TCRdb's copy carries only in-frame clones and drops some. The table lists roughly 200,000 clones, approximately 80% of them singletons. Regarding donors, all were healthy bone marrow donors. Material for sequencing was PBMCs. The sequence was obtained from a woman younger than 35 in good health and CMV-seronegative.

The CDR3 loop is CASSLGLADSYEQYF. The CDR3 DNA sequence: TGTGCCAGCAGCTTAGGACTAGCGGACTCCTACGAGCAGTACTTC. The chain couples TRBV7-2 to TRBJ2-7; 9 bases fit TRBD2. Germline V gene sequence: CDR1 SGHTA, CDR2 FQGNSA. The CDR3 totals 15 residues. The ends lost 1 base at V and 0 bases at J; junction bases unmatched: 1. The variable domain in full, completed from reference TRBV7-2 and TRBJ2-7, reads GAGVSQSPSNKVTEKGKDVELRCDPISGHTALYWYRQSLGQGLEFLIYFQGNSAPDKSGLPSDRFSAERTGGSVSTLTIQRTQQEDSAVYLCASSLGLADSYEQYFGPGTRLTVT.